The clone carrying this T cell receptor beta chain was picked up one time. The CDR3 is 15 residues long. V was cut by 2 bases and J by 1 base, with 9 bases left in between. Germline assignment: CDR1 SGHTA and CDR2 FQGTGA. The data derive from a study of CD4 and CD8 cells across lung adenocarcinoma regions. The patients had localized lung adenocarcinoma, a non-small cell subtype. One entry per CDR3 protein results from TCRdb running MiXCR on the PCR reads. The sample has about 11,000 distinct CDR3 sequences; 53% are singletons. Source material: CD8+ T cells from the center of a lung tumor. The clonotype originates from a female donor with lung adenocarcinoma. The CD4 and CD8 labels of this study may be unreliable. The chain uses TRBV7-3 and TRBJ2-1; D might be TRBD1 (6 bases). CDR3 loop: CASSLGGGSYNEQFF. The CDR3 bases are TGTGCCAGCAGCTTAGGGGGCGGATCCTACAATGAGCAGTTCTTC.